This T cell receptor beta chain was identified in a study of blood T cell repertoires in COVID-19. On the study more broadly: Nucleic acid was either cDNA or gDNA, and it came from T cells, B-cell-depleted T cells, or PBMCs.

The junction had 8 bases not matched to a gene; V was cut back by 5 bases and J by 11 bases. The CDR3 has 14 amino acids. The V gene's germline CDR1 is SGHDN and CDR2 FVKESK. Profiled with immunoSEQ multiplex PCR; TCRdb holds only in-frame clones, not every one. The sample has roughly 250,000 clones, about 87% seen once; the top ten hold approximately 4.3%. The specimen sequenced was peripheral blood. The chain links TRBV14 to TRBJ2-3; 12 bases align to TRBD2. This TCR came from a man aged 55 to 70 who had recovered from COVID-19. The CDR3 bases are TGTGCCAGCAGCAGAGTTCTAGCGGGGGGGCGGCAGTATTTT. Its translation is CASSRVLAGGRQYF.